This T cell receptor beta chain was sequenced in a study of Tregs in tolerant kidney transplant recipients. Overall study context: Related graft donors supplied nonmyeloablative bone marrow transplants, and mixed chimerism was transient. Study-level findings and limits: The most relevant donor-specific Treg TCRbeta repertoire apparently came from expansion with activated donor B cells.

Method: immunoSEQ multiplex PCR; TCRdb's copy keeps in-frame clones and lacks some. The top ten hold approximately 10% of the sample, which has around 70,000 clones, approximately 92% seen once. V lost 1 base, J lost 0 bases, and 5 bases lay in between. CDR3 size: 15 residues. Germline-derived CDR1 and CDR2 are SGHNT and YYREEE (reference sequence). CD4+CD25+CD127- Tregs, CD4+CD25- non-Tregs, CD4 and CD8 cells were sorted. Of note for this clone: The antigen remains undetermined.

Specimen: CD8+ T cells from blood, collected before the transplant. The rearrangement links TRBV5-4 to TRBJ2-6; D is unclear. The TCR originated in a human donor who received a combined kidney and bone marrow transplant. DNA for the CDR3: TGTGCCAGCAGCTTGCCGAGCTCTGGGGCCAACGTCCTGACTTTC. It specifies CASSLPSSGANVLTF.